This T cell receptor beta chain emerged from a study of regulatory T cells in long-lasting Graves disease. General study findings and limits: Authors noted too few samples as a limitation. Persistent Graves' cases showed lower TCR diversity than newly diagnosed cases. Repertoires from persistent disease leaned toward TRBV28, TRBJ1-2 and TRBJ2-5. More public clonotypes were shared by persistent patients (approximately 3,000) than by new patients (more than 950).

Per the germline V gene, CDR1 is SGHRS and CDR2 is YFSETQ. The CDR3 is made up of 15 amino acids. Trimming removed 2 bases at V and 6 bases at J, with 15 bases between. Worth noting for this clonotype: The antigen is unknown.

The sample's time point: persistent/refractory GD, antithyroid drugs over 5 years with positive TRAb. From RNA extracted from PBMCs, the TCR library was made. Arm-PCR of CDR3 regions with iRepertoire HTBI primers generated TCR beta libraries. TCRdb recomputed calls from the multiplex PCR reads with MiXCR, one row per CDR3 protein. The sample lists hundreds of thousands of distinct CDR3 sequences, around 19% seen once, with just under 30% in the top ten. The TCR sequence derives from a female donor with Graves disease. This chain joins TRBV5-1 and TRBJ1-5; maybe TRBD1 (6 bases). The sequencing here drew on peripheral blood mononuclear cells (PBMCs), taken when the disease was refractory, from a patient treated with antithyroid drugs. The CDR3 DNA reads as TGCGCCAGCAGCTTAAATGCAGGGGTTGGTCAGCCCCAGCATTTT. Its protein is CASSLNAGVGQPQHF.